This note documents a single T cell receptor (beta chain) sequence. V was pared by 3 bases and J by 2 bases, with 11 bases between. The CDR3 has 14 residues. CDR1 MNHEY and CDR2 SVGAGI come from the germline V gene. The data were taken from a study of chemoradiotherapy in HPV16-positive cancers. The assay was immunoSEQ multiplex PCR, and TCRdb's table has in-frame clones only and misses some. The data contain fewer than 40,000 clones, roughly 75% of them singletons. Specimen: blood, collected from a patient who underwent chemoradiotherapy. The sequence was obtained from a human donor with HPV-associated anogenital cancer. The chain has TRBV6-5 and TRBJ2-7; either TRBD1 or TRBD2 may fit D (5 bases each). The CDR3 bases are TGTGCCAGCAGTTATGGGGGTTCAACCTACGAGCAGTACTTC. It translates to CASSYGGSTYEQYF.